What follows are 27 T cell receptor beta chains derived from one specimen sequenced in a study of blood T cell repertoires in COVID-19. Produced via immunoSEQ multiplex PCR; TCRdb's table is partial and in-frame only. The table lists 250,000 or so clones, about 83% of them singletons, with 4% in the top ten. The sequenced sample consisted of peripheral blood. The origin of the receptors is a man aged 50-60 years with acute or convalescent COVID-19.

J is TRBJ1-1 and V is TRBV7-9, with 9 bases lining up with TRBD1. After removal of 4 bases from V and 1 base from J, the junction contained 10 bases not matched to a gene. The CDR3 contains 17 residues. CDR1 is SEHNR, CDR2 FQNEAQ, per germline (reference sequence). The chain's CDR3 is CASSSKQGAVRNTEAFF. The CDR3 DNA reads as TGTGCCAGCAGCTCGAAACAGGGGGCAGTGCGGAACACTGAAGCTTTCTTT. Looking up the rest from reference TRBV7-9 and TRBJ1-1 gives the full variable domain: DTGVSQNPRHKITKRGQNVTFRCDPISEHNRLYWYRQTLGQGPEFLTYFQNEAQLEKSRLLSDRFSAERPKGSFSTLEIQRTEQGDSAMYLCASSSKQGAVRNTEAFFGQGTRLTVV.

DNA of the CDR3: TGTGCCAGTAGTATAGATAGAAATAGCAATCAGCCCCAGCATTTT. Its translation is CASSIDRNSNQPQHF. V gene TRBV19 combines with J gene TRBJ1-5; D not certain. From germline, CDR1 is LNHDA and CDR2 SQIVND (reference sequence). V lost 0 bases and J 0 bases, leaving 6 bases between the germline ends. The CDR3 runs 15 residues.

This sequence joins TRBV2 and TRBJ2-1; D is ambiguous. Looked up from germline, CDR1 is SNHLY and CDR2 is FYNNEI. Between the trimmed V and J ends, which lost 8 bases and 1 base, there was a span of 9 bases. The CDR3 length is 13 residues. In nucleotides, the CDR3 is TGTGCCAGCTTGTCCGCGTCCTACAATGAGCAGTTCTTC. It translates to CASLSASYNEQFF. Looking up the rest from reference TRBV2 and TRBJ2-1 gives the full variable domain: EPEVTQTPSHQVTQMGQEVILRCVPISNHLYFYWYRQILGQKVEFLVSFYNNEISEKSEIFDDQFSVERPDGSNFTLKIRSTKLEDSAMYFCASLSASYNEQFFGPGTRLTVL.

This chain links TRBV14 with TRBJ2-7; a weak D match, TRBD1 (7 bases). The V end was cut by 6 bases, the J end by 6 bases, with 15 bases between. This CDR3 is 13 amino acids long. Germline V gene data show CDR1 as SGHDN and CDR2 as FVKESK. The CDR3 sequence: CASSRRQGGEQYF. DNA of the CDR3: TGTGCCAGCAGTCGAAGACAGGGAGGCGAGCAGTACTTC.

This clone was seen more than once but under ten times. J is TRBJ1-1 and V is TRBV23-1; TRBD1 matches 7 bases. TRBV23-1 counts as an open reading frame of uncertain function. This CDR3 spans 14 amino acids. The junction had 9 bases not matched to a gene; V was cut back by 6 bases and J by 5 bases. This CDR3 is CASSDRVGRTEAFF. The CDR3 DNA sequence: TGCGCCAGCAGCGACAGGGTAGGAAGGACTGAAGCTTTCTTT.

The CDR3 spells CASSLGQTYSPLHF. The CDR3 coding sequence is TGTGCCAGCAGCTTAGGACAGACTTATTCACCCCTCCACTTT. The chain is built from TRBV11-2 and TRBJ1-6; D might be TRBD1 (5 bases). From germline, CDR1 is SGHAT and CDR2 FQNNGV. The CDR3 length is 14 residues. V was trimmed by 1 base and J by 8 bases, leaving 9 bases between them. The full variable domain, its missing parts supplied by reference TRBV11-2 and TRBJ1-6, is EAGVAQSPRYKIIEKRQSVAFWCNPISGHATLYWYQQILGQGPKLLIQFQNNGVVDDSQLPKDRFSAERLKGVDSTLKIQPAKLEDSAVYLCASSLGQTYSPLHFGNGTRLTVT.

This clone has just one count. The V gene is TRBV3-1 (or the pseudogene TRBV3-2), the J gene TRBJ1-6; D ambiguous. The CDR3 is 14 amino acids. CDR1 LGHDT and CDR2 YNNKEL come from the germline V gene (reference sequence). Trimming removed 8 bases at V and 3 bases at J, with 11 bases between. CDR3 sequence reads: CASGSLHYNSPLHF. The DNA for the CDR3 is TGTGCCAGCGGCTCCCTGCACTATAATTCACCCCTCCACTTT.

The rearrangement joins TRBV7-9 to TRBJ2-5, with D hard to call. V lost 2 bases to trimming and J lost 8 bases, with 9 bases between them. The CDR3 totals 12 residues. Germline V gene sequence: CDR1 SEHNR, CDR2 FQNEAQ (reference sequence). In DNA form, the CDR3 reads TGTGCCAGCAGCTTAATTACGACAACCCAGTACTTC. This encodes CASSLITTTQYF. The full variable domain, rest sourced from reference TRBV7-9 and TRBJ2-5, is DTGVSQNPRHKITKRGQNVTFRCDPISEHNRLYWYRQTLGQGPEFLTYFQNEAQLEKSRLLSDRFSAERPKGSFSTLEIQRTEQGDSAMYLCASSLITTTQYFGPGTRLLVL.

J is TRBJ2-7 and V is TRBV27; D might be TRBD1 (6 bases). Looked up from germline, CDR1 is MNHEY and CDR2 is SMNVEV (reference sequence). The germline V and J ends were trimmed by 5 bases and 3 bases, with 14 bases remaining between them. This CDR3 has 14 amino acids. The CDR3 here is CASSMDSSGYEQYF. For the CDR3, the DNA is TGTGCCAGCAGTATGGACAGTTCCGGCTACGAGCAGTACTTC.

This chain uses TRBV5-4 with TRBJ1-2; no clear D. Between the trimmed V and J ends, which lost 1 base and 0 bases, there was a span of 10 bases. The CDR3 is 15 residues long. Germline V lookup: CDR1 SGHNT, CDR2 YYREEE (reference sequence). CDR3 in DNA: TGTGCCAGCAGCTTGAACTACGAGCCTAACTATGGCTACACCTTC. It codes for CASSLNYEPNYGYTF.

This chain connects TRBV5-6 to TRBJ1-2, with a weak D call TRBD1 (5 bases). The CDR3 loop spans 14 amino acids. V gave up 5 bases and J gave up 4 bases, with 15 bases separating them. In germline, CDR1 is SGHDT, CDR2 YYEEEE. CDR3 in DNA: TGTGCCAGCAGGCAAACAGCTGGGGCCTATGGCTACACCTTC. Protein product: CASRQTAGAYGYTF.

In its sample, this clone was seen once. The genes are TRBV28 and TRBJ1-4, with 8 bases fitting TRBD1. Trimming removed 4 bases from V and 7 bases from J; junction bases left unmatched: 5. Germline V CDR1 and CDR2: MDHEN, SYDVKM. The CDR3 totals 14 residues. The CDR3: CASSSTGGGEKLFF. The DNA of the CDR3 is TGTGCCAGCAGTTCCACAGGGGGGGGTGAAAAACTGTTTTTT.

This chain connects TRBV29-1 to TRBJ1-1; 9 nucleotides agree with TRBD1. CDR1 SQVTM and CDR2 ANQGSEA come from the germline V gene. The CDR3 loop spans 12 amino acids. Unmatched junction bases numbered 3, after V lost 7 bases and J lost 3 bases. CDR3 residues: CSGRQGDTEAFF. Written as DNA, the CDR3 is TGCAGCGGGAGACAGGGGGACACTGAAGCTTTCTTT.

The chain links TRBV24-1 to TRBJ2-1; D is ambiguous. Germline-derived CDR1 and CDR2 are KGHDR and SFDVKD. This CDR3 is built from 15 residues. V dropped 6 bases and J dropped 0 bases, with 11 bases sitting between them. The CDR3 DNA reads as TGTGCCACCAGTCCTTCAAGCGACTCCTACAATGAGCAGTTCTTC. Protein sequence: CATSPSSDSYNEQFF.

The chain couples TRBV5-6 to TRBJ2-7, with 8 bases that match TRBD1. The CDR3 covers 16 residues. Per germline, CDR1 SGHDT and CDR2 YYEEEE. V lost 4 bases and J lost 2; bases outside the gene matches: 11. Here the CDR3 reads CASSGKQGERAYEQYF. The CDR3 DNA reads as TGTGCCAGCAGCGGAAAACAGGGGGAACGCGCCTACGAGCAGTACTTC.

V gene TRBV3-1 (or the pseudogene TRBV3-2) combines with J gene TRBJ2-3; 9 nucleotides line up with TRBD2. CDR1 is LGHDT and CDR2 is YNNKEL in the germline V gene (reference sequence). The CDR3 totals 15 residues. V shed 8 bases and J 4 bases; nucleotides not matched to a gene: 10. As DNA, the CDR3 is TGTGCCAGCGGAGAGGTGGCGGGGGGGGCAGATACGCAGTATTTT. This gives the protein CASGEVAGGADTQYF.

The J gene is TRBJ2-3, the V gene TRBV11-3, with a weak D call TRBD2 (6 bases). Trimming removed 3 bases from V and 0 bases from J, with 10 bases in between. The CDR3 covers 15 residues. Germline V gene lookup returns CDR1 SGHNT and CDR2 YENEEA. CDR3 nucleotides: TGTGCCAGCAGCTTCTCGGGAGCCAGCACAGATACGCAGTATTTT. Encoded protein: CASSFSGASTDTQYF.

This rearrangement joins TRBV20-1 to TRBJ1-1; D is unresolved. Germline V CDR1 and CDR2: DFQATT, SNEGSKA (reference sequence). Trimming cost V 7 bases and J 8 bases, with 8 bases left between them. The CDR3 has 9 residues. This CDR3 reads CSELEEAFF. The CDR3 region has the DNA TGCAGTGAGTTGGAGGAAGCTTTCTTT.

This chain joins TRBV6-1 and TRBJ2-1; TRBD1 is a possible D gene (6 bases). The germline CDR1 and CDR2 sequences are MNHNS and SASEGT. The V end was cut by 3 bases, the J end by 0 bases, with 9 bases between. This CDR3 is 15 amino acids long. The chain's CDR3 is CASSEDRNSYNEQFF. The CDR3 DNA reads TGTGCCAGCAGTGAGGACAGAAACTCCTACAATGAGCAGTTCTTC.

V gene TRBV12-3 or TRBV12-4 combines with J gene TRBJ1-2, with D unresolved. This CDR3 contains 10 residues. V gave up 3 bases and J gave up 8 bases, with 4 bases separating them. Here the CDR3 DNA reads TGTGCCAGCAGTTTGCGAGGCTACACCTTC. This sequence encodes CASSLRGYTF.

The CDR3 region is CASSSSLAGVLAEQYF. The CDR3 DNA reads TGTGCCAGCAGTTCAAGCCTAGCGGGAGTCTTAGCCGAGCAGTACTTC. V and J are TRBV27 and TRBJ2-7; TRBD2 matches at 10 bases. Germline V gene sequence: CDR1 MNHEY, CDR2 SMNVEV (reference sequence). With V trimmed by 4 bases and J by 6 bases, 12 bases remained unmatched. This CDR3 spans 16 amino acids.

This chain joins TRBV11-3 and TRBJ2-7, with 9 bases fitting TRBD2. The CDR3 loop spans 14 amino acids. V dropped 0 bases and J dropped 4; count of bases not matched to a gene: 1. In germline, CDR1 is SGHNT, CDR2 YENEEA. The CDR3 loop is CASSLELAGYEQYF. The CDR3 nucleotides are TGTGCCAGCAGCTTAGAGCTAGCGGGGTACGAGCAGTACTTC.

This chain joins TRBV29-1 and TRBJ2-3; 14 nucleotides agree with TRBD2. The V segment lost 6 bases and the J segment 4 bases; nucleotides outside the gene matches: 3. The CDR3 is 14 amino acids. CDR1 and CDR2 (germline): SQVTM, ANQGSEA. This CDR3 is CSVGTSGRSDTQYF. The CDR3 DNA is TGCAGCGTGGGGACTAGCGGGAGATCAGATACGCAGTATTTT.

CDR3 in amino acids: CAIAGRGGGEQFF. The CDR3 DNA is TGTGCCATCGCCGGGCGGGGGGGCGGTGAGCAGTTCTTC. The V call is TRBV10-3, the J call TRBJ2-1, with 9 bases matching TRBD2. With 8 bases clipped from V and 9 bases from J, the junction kept 8 bases outside the gene matches. This CDR3 contains 13 residues. Germline V gene sequence: CDR1 ENHRY, CDR2 SYGVKD.

The V gene is TRBV24-1, the J gene TRBJ2-3; D might be TRBD2 (5 bases). Trimming shortened V by 5 bases and J by 3 bases, and 17 bases separated the two germline ends. The CDR3 is made up of 16 amino acids. Germline V lookup: CDR1 KGHDR, CDR2 SFDVKD. In DNA form, the CDR3 reads TGTGCCACCAGTGGGGCCTGGGCGGGCTTAACAGATACGCAGTATTTT. Its protein product is CATSGAWAGLTDTQYF.

J is TRBJ1-3 and V is TRBV2; D call uncertain. The ends were cut back, 11 bases at V and 0 bases at J, with 8 bases in the middle. Germline lookup yields CDR1 SNHLY and CDR2 FYNNEI. This CDR3 spans 12 amino acids. The CDR3: CAGALSGNTIYF. CDR3 in DNA: TGTGCCGGAGCCCTCTCTGGAAACACCATATATTTT.

In nucleotides, the CDR3 is TGTGCCTGGGGACAGGGGACGGATTCACCCCTCCACTTT. Translated: CAWGQGTDSPLHF. The V gene is TRBV30, the J gene TRBJ1-6; 9 nucleotides line up with TRBD1. V trimming: 5 bases; J trimming: 8 bases; junction bases outside the gene matches: 4. Per the germline V gene, CDR1 is GTSNPN and CDR2 is SVGIG (reference sequence). This CDR3 has 13 amino acids. The whole variable domain, remainder taken from reference TRBV30 and TRBJ1-6, is SQTIHQWPATLVQPVGSPLSLECTVEGTSNPNLYWYRQAAGRGLQLLFYSVGIGQISSEVPQNLSASRPQDRQFILSSKKLLLSDSGFYLCAWGQGTDSPLHFGNGTRLTVT.